This TCR beta chain was captured in a study of cytomegalovirus exposure and HLA in healthy donors. Study-wide background: For the approximately 400 genotyped donors, 81% fell within the Caucasian-associated ancestry cluster.

This clone was found a few times. The study ran its PCR with 60 Vbeta and 13 Jbeta primers. Libraries were prepared by immunoSEQ multiplex PCR; TCRdb keeps only in-frame clonotypes and omits some of them. This table has 150,000 to 200,000 clones, roughly 80% appearing once. V was clipped by 1 base and J by 7 bases, with 17 bases between them. The V gene's germline CDR1 is KGHSH and CDR2 LQKENI. The CDR3 sequence is 17 residues long. V usage is TRBV18 and J usage is TRBJ1-6; D is undetermined. This TCR was sampled from a male donor in good health and CMV-seronegative. The sample taken for sequencing was PBMCs. CDR3 in amino acids: CASSPLGLTSGNSPLHF. CDR3 DNA: TGTGCCAGCTCACCACTAGGTCTGACGTCAGGAAATTCACCCCTCCACTTT.